This T cell receptor beta chain is from a study of memory CD4+ T cells and cytomegalovirus serostatus. Germline V gene sequence: CDR1 SGHTA, CDR2 FQGNSA. Deletions cut 1 base from V and 4 bases from J, with 13 bases between. The CDR3 runs to 15 residues. The sort gate was single viable CD3+CD4+CD8-CD45RO+ cells for memory CD4+ T cells. Only in-frame clones appear in the TCRdb table, and some are missing; sequencing was by immunoSEQ multiplex PCR. The sample holds some 95,000 clones; over 70% are singletons and the top ten take less than 4.5%. Sequenced input: memory CD4+ T cells from blood. The chain is built from TRBV7-2 and TRBJ1-2, with D uncertain. The TCR comes from an adult in good health and CMV-seropositive. CDR3 in DNA: TGTGCCAGCAGCTTAGGGTCCGGGAGGATCTATGGCTACACCTTC. Its translation: CASSLGSGRIYGYTF. The variable domain in full, with the rest retrieved from reference TRBV7-2 and TRBJ1-2, is GAGVSQSPSNKVTEKGKDVELRCDPISGHTALYWYRQSLGQGLEFLIYFQGNSAPDKSGLPSDRFSAERTGGSVSTLTIQRTQQEDSAVYLCASSLGSGRIYGYTFGSGTRLTVV.